The 25 T cell receptor beta chains below were found in one sample sequenced in a study of blood T cell repertoires in COVID-19. The data were produced by immunoSEQ multiplex PCR, yet TCRdb's version contains in-frame clones alone and is incomplete. The table includes a few hundred thousand clones, 75% to 90% detected once. Sequenced input: peripheral blood. The receptor source for this set is a man in his sixties who had recovered from COVID-19.

The genes are TRBV4-1 and TRBJ2-1; the match to TRBD2 covers 11 bases. In germline, CDR1 is MGHRA, CDR2 YSYEKL. The CDR3 loop spans 17 amino acids. Trimming cost V 5 bases and J 5 bases; bases outside gene matches: 11. Here the CDR3 reads CASSGPGGTSGHNEQFF. CDR3 nucleotides: TGCGCCAGCAGCGGACCGGGCGGGACTAGCGGCCACAATGAGCAGTTCTTC.

Comments on this clone: The same CDR3 also results from other DNA sequences found in this sample. V gene TRBV7-9 combines with J gene TRBJ2-3; 8 bases line up with TRBD2. The V and J ends lost 4 bases and 0 bases, in that order; junction bases with no gene match: 0. This CDR3 contains 14 residues. CDR1 and CDR2 from the germline V gene are SEHNR and FQNEAQ (reference sequence). CDR3 in amino acids: CASSSSGSTDTQYF. Written as DNA, the CDR3 is TGTGCCAGCAGCTCTAGCGGGAGCACAGATACGCAGTATTTT.

This clone was recorded once. The V and J genes are TRBV7-2 and TRBJ1-2; 8 bases are a match to TRBD1. The CDR3 contains 16 residues. Germline CDR1 reads SGHTA; CDR2 reads FQGNSA. V trimming: 5 bases; J trimming: 4 bases; junction bases outside the gene matches: 12. Written as DNA, the CDR3 is TGTGCCAGCAGCATGCGCCGGGACAGGCCGAGCTATGGCTACACCTTC. Translation gives CASSMRRDRPSYGYTF. The full variable domain, rest sourced from reference TRBV7-2 and TRBJ1-2, is GAGVSQSPSNKVTEKGKDVELRCDPISGHTALYWYRQSLGQGLEFLIYFQGNSAPDKSGLPSDRFSAERTGGSVSTLTIQRTQQEDSAVYLCASSMRRDRPSYGYTFGSGTRLTVV.

The chain is built from TRBV18 and TRBJ2-1; the D gene is possibly TRBD1 (5 bases). The CDR3 runs 12 residues. V lost 1 base and J lost 8, with 6 bases in between. CDR1 is KGHSH, CDR2 LQKENI, per germline. CDR3 loop: CASSPLRDEQFF. CDR3 DNA: TGTGCCAGCTCACCACTCAGGGATGAGCAGTTCTTC.

The gene calls are TRBV2 and TRBJ1-2, with TRBD1 identical over 7 bases. The CDR3 loop spans 13 amino acids. Per the germline V gene, CDR1 is SNHLY and CDR2 is FYNNEI. Losses at the gene ends were 2 bases for V and 8 bases for J; bases not matched to a gene: 5. The CDR3 nucleotides read TGTGCCAGCAGTGAACGGCAGGGACAGGGCTACACCTTC. Protein: CASSERQGQGYTF.

A single count supports this clone. The V and J genes are TRBV6-4 and TRBJ2-2; D is possibly TRBD1 (6 bases). Germline V gives CDR1 MRHNA, CDR2 SNTAGT. Between the trimmed V and J ends, which lost 3 bases and 5 bases, there was a span of 7 bases. The CDR3 has 13 residues. The CDR3 protein is CASSEGGTGELFF. For the CDR3, the DNA is TGTGCCAGCAGTGAAGGGGGTACCGGGGAGCTGTTTTTT.

The chain joins TRBV12-3 or TRBV12-4 to TRBJ1-1, with no clear D. The V end lost 2 bases, the J end lost 2 bases, and 6 bases lay between the germline ends. The CDR3 runs to 13 residues. The CDR3 nucleotides read TGTGCCAGCAGTTTAAACAGTAACACTGAAGCTTTCTTT. It encodes CASSLNSNTEAFF.

The chain combines TRBV4-1 with TRBJ1-1, with a weak D call TRBD1 (5 bases). The CDR3 is made up of 17 amino acids. Germline CDR1 MGHRA, CDR2 YSYEKL. V lost 0 bases to trimming and J lost 4 bases, with 18 bases between them. The CDR3 DNA is TGCGCCAGCAGCCAAGAATCGGGAGGACACCCAACCACTGAAGCTTTCTTT. Its translation is CASSQESGGHPTTEAFF.

This chain links TRBV19 with TRBJ1-1, with D possibly matching TRBD1 (5 bases). V lost 5 bases, J lost 7 bases, and 17 bases lay in between. Germline CDR1 and CDR2: LNHDA and SQIVND (reference sequence). This CDR3 has 14 residues. Here the CDR3 DNA reads TGTGCCAGTAGTTGGTTTCAGGGATCAAGTGAAGCTTTCTTT. Translated, it gives CASSWFQGSSEAFF.

The chain is built from TRBV27 and TRBJ2-1; TRBD1 matches at 7 bases. The length of the CDR3 is 15 residues. Germline V gives CDR1 MNHEY, CDR2 SMNVEV (reference sequence). V lost 3 bases, J lost 6 bases, and 8 bases stayed unmatched. DNA for the CDR3: TGTGCCAGCAGTTTGAGACAGGGAACCCCCAATGAGCAGTTCTTC. It codes for CASSLRQGTPNEQFF.

This chain connects TRBV5-1 to TRBJ1-5; weak D call: TRBD1 (5 bases). This CDR3 comprises 14 residues. Between the trimmed V and J ends, which lost 7 bases and 1 base, there was a span of 12 bases. Germline loops: CDR1 SGHRS, CDR2 YFSETQ. The CDR3 DNA sequence: TGCGCCAGCGCTCGGGACTCCAGCAATCAGCCCCAGCATTTT. It specifies CASARDSSNQPQHF.

V gene TRBV27 combines with J gene TRBJ2-7; 9 bases are shared with TRBD1. Trimming at V came to 7 bases and at J to 3 bases, leaving 4 bases not matched to a gene. CDR3 size: 13 residues. Germline-derived CDR1 and CDR2 are MNHEY and SMNVEV (reference sequence). The CDR3 protein is CASTRTGDYEQYF. The CDR3 bases are TGTGCCAGCACGAGGACAGGGGACTACGAGCAGTACTTC.

The chain is built from TRBV28 and TRBJ1-3; D gene unclear. Trimming pared 3 bases from V and 0 bases from J, leaving 12 bases between. Germline V gene sequence: CDR1 MDHEN, CDR2 SYDVKM. CDR3 length equals 16 residues. In nucleotides, the CDR3 is TGTGCCAGCAGTTTCCCAACATCCTCCTCTGGAAACACCATATATTTT. Amino acid sequence: CASSFPTSSSGNTIYF.

This clone was seen just once. Germline is not matched at one junction end, which may reflect a read error. The chain recombines TRBV23-1 with TRBJ2-5; 9 bases map to TRBD2. TRBV23-1 is an open reading frame, and its role is uncertain. The length of the CDR3 is 9 residues. CDR3 region: CGLAETQYF. The CDR3 coding sequence is TGTGGACTAGCGGAGACCCAGTACTTC.

The rearrangement uses TRBV28 and TRBJ2-1, with 9 bases aligning to TRBD2. V lost 3 bases to trimming and J lost 5 bases; unmatched junction nucleotides: 11. The germline gives CDR1 MDHEN, CDR2 SYDVKM. This CDR3 has 17 residues. CDR3 DNA: TGTGCCAGCAGTTTCGTGGGGAGGAGCGGGGGGAACAATGAGCAGTTCTTC. It yields the protein CASSFVGRSGGNNEQFF.

The chain has TRBV12-3 or TRBV12-4 and TRBJ1-2, with a weak D call TRBD1 (5 bases). This CDR3 has 11 amino acids. V was shortened by 8 bases and J by 8 bases, with 12 bases between the two germline ends. CDR3 DNA sequence: TGTGCCAGCTCTCCAGGGTTAGGCTACACCTTC. The encoded protein is CASSPGLGYTF.

This rearrangement joins TRBV5-8 to TRBJ2-5, with a tentative D call TRBD2 (5 bases). The CDR3 has 15 amino acids. Germline V gene data show CDR1 as SGHTS and CDR2 as YDEGEE. Trimming cost V 1 base and J 3 bases, with 13 bases left between them. The CDR3 DNA reads as TGTGCCAGCAGCTTGTATCGGGGTGGGAAAGAGACCCAGTACTTC. Its translation is CASSLYRGGKETQYF.

V and J are TRBV3-1 (or the pseudogene TRBV3-2) and TRBJ1-5, with D perhaps TRBD1 (5 bases). Trimming took 0 bases from V and 4 from J, leaving 7 bases between them. Germline-derived CDR1 and CDR2 are LGHDT and YNNKEL (reference sequence). There are 14 residues in the CDR3. CDR3 loop: CASSQDWTNQPQHF. The DNA of the CDR3 is TGTGCCAGCAGCCAAGACTGGACAAATCAGCCCCAGCATTTT.

The chain uses TRBV28 and TRBJ2-1, with 8 bases that match TRBD2. CDR1 and CDR2 from the germline V gene are MDHEN and SYDVKM. CDR3 length: 15 residues. The V and J ends lost 6 bases and 12 bases, in that order; junction bases with no gene match: 16. In DNA form, the CDR3 reads TGTGCCAGCAGGACAATAGCGGGACTCCCCGGGGGGCAGTTCTTC. Its translation is CASRTIAGLPGGQFF.

This clone appeared a single time. The rearrangement joins TRBV6-6 to TRBJ2-5, with 7 positions matching TRBD2. This CDR3 spans 14 amino acids. The V gene end was trimmed by 6 bases and the J gene end by 3 bases; junction bases not matched to a gene: 7. Germline V lookup: CDR1 MNHNY, CDR2 SVGAGI (reference sequence). CDR3 DNA sequence: TGTGCCAGCAGCGTTCTAGCGGCCAAAGAGACCCAGTACTTC. Translated: CASSVLAAKETQYF.

V usage is TRBV6-5 and J usage is TRBJ2-7; 8 bases fit TRBD1. The germline V gene has CDR1 MNHEY and CDR2 SVGAGI. The CDR3 sequence is 13 residues long. V lost 7 bases and J lost 5; bases outside the gene matches: 7. For the CDR3, the DNA is TGTGCCAGCAACCTTCAGGGGGCGAACGAGCAGTACTTC. Protein product: CASNLQGANEQYF.

The chain couples TRBV5-4 to TRBJ2-2; TRBD1 might be the D (6 bases). The CDR3 sequence is 15 residues long. Per germline, CDR1 SGHNT and CDR2 YYREEE (reference sequence). V lost 0 bases to trimming and J lost 7 bases, with 13 bases between them. The CDR3 reads CASSLEVGAVGELFF. CDR3 sequence (DNA): TGTGCCAGCAGCTTGGAGGTGGGGGCGGTCGGGGAGCTGTTTTTT.

V is TRBV6-2 or TRBV6-3 and J is TRBJ2-1; 11 bases match TRBD2. Germline assignment: CDR1 MNHEY and CDR2 SVGEGT. The CDR3 length is 16 residues. The ends lost 6 bases at V and 0 bases at J; junction bases unmatched: 4. This chain's CDR3 is CASSQTSGVSYNEQFF. For the CDR3, the DNA is TGTGCCAGCAGCCAGACTAGCGGGGTCTCCTACAATGAGCAGTTCTTC.

The chain has TRBV29-1 and TRBJ2-7, with 11 bases aligning to TRBD1. With V trimmed by 0 bases and J by 4 bases, 5 bases remained unmatched. The length of the CDR3 is 15 residues. CDR1 and CDR2 (germline): SQVTM, ANQGSEA. Written as DNA, the CDR3 is TGCAGCGTTGAAGAAGGGGACAGGGGGAGATACGAGCAGTACTTC. It is translated as CSVEEGDRGRYEQYF.

The chain is built from TRBV7-9 and TRBJ2-3; 8 nucleotides agree with TRBD2. Germline V CDR1 and CDR2: SEHNR, FQNEAQ (reference sequence). The CDR3 is 18 amino acids. The V segment lost 5 bases and the J segment 2 bases; nucleotides outside the gene matches: 15. The DNA for the CDR3 is TGTGCCAGCAGCGAAGAAAGACTAGCGCAAGTTATCACAGATACGCAGTATTTT. This codes for CASSEERLAQVITDTQYF.